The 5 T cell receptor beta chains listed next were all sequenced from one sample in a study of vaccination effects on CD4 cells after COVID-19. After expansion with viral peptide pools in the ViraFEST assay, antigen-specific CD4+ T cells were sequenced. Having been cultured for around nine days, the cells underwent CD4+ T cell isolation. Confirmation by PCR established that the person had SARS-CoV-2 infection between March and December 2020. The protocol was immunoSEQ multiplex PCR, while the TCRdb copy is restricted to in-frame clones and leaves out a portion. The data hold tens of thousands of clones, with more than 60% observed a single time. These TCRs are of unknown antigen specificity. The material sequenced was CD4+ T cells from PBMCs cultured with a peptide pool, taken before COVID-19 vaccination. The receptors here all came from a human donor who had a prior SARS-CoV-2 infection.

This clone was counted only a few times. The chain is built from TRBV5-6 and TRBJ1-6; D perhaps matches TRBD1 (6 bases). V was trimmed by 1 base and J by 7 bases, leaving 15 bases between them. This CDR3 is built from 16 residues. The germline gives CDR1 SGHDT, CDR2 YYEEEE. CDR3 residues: CASSLSQGGNNSPLHF. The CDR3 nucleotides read TGTGCCAGCAGCTTGTCACAGGGAGGGAACAATTCACCCCTCCACTTT.

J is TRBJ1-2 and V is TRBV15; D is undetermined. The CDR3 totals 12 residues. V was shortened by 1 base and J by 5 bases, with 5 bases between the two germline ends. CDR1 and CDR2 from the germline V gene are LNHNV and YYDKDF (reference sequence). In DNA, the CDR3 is TGTGCCACCAGCAGAGGCAGTTATGGCTACACCTTC. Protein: CATSRGSYGYTF.

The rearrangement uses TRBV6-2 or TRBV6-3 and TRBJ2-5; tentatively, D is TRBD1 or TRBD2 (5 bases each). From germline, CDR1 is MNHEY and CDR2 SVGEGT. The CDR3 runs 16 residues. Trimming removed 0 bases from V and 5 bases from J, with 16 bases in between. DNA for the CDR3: TGTGCCAGCAGTTACTCGCGAGGGACCCGTTCCGAGACCCAGTACTTC. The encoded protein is CASSYSRGTRSETQYF.

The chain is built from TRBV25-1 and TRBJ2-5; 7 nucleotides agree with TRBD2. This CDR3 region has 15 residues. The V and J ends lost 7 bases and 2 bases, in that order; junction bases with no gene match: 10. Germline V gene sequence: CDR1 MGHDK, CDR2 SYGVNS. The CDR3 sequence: CASNPWGSGQETQYF. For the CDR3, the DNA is TGTGCCAGCAACCCTTGGGGTAGCGGGCAAGAGACCCAGTACTTC.

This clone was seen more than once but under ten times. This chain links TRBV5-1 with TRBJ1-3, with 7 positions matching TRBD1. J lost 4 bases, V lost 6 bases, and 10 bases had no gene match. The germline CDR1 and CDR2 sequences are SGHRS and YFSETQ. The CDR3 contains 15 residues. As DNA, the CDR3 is TGCGCCAGCACGGAAACAGGGGTTCCCGGAAACACCATATATTTT. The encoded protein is CASTETGVPGNTIYF.